This T cell receptor beta chain derives from a study of neoadjuvant anti-PD-1 for oral cavity cancer. Study context: Most patients had three to four biweekly doses of 3 mg/kg nivolumab before resection. Patients without progression received a fourth nivolumab dose around day 43, then surgical resection on days 50-56.

Only in-frame clones appear in the TCRdb table, and some are missing; sequencing was by immunoSEQ multiplex PCR. The sample holds about 16,000 clones; nearly 70% are singletons and the top ten take about 2.7%. The V end was cut by 0 bases, the J end by 4 bases, with 14 bases between. CDR3 length equals 16 residues. Germline V gene lookup returns CDR1 SGHRS and CDR2 YFSETQ. V usage is TRBV5-1 and J usage is TRBJ1-5; D possibly corresponds to TRBD1 (6 bases). The sequencing used PBMCs, collected before nivolumab (anti-PD-1) treatment. The sequence was collected from a person aged 40-85 years with oral cavity squamous cell carcinoma. For the CDR3, the DNA is TGCGCCAGCAGCTTGGACGGGCAGGGGCGGAATCAGCCCCAGCATTTT. It is translated as CASSLDGQGRNQPQHF. Supplemented by reference TRBV5-1 and TRBJ1-5, the full variable domain reads KAGVTQTPRYLIKTRGQQVTLSCSPISGHRSVSWYQQTPGQGLQFLFEYFSETQRNKGNFPGRFSGRQFSNSRSEMNVSTLELGDSALYLCASSLDGQGRNQPQHFGDGTRLSIL.